Following are 23 T cell receptor beta chains from one sample sequenced in a study of cytomegalovirus exposure and HLA in healthy donors. The study ran its PCR with 60 Vbeta and 13 Jbeta primers. Libraries were prepared by immunoSEQ multiplex PCR; TCRdb keeps only in-frame clonotypes and omits some of them. The sample yields about 65,000 clones, more than 75% seen once. Material for sequencing was PBMCs. The receptor source for this set is a girl under 18 in good health and CMV-seropositive.

This clone came up a few times. J is TRBJ1-2 and V is TRBV5-8, with 8 bases matching TRBD1. V was pared by 0 bases and J by 10 bases, with 8 bases of the junction left unmatched. CDR1 is SGHTS, CDR2 YDEGEE, per germline. This CDR3 is 14 amino acids long. In DNA form, the CDR3 reads TGTGCCAGCAGCTTGGAGGCAGGGGGCCCATTCTACACCTTC. It translates to CASSLEAGGPFYTF.

V and J are TRBV4-1 and TRBJ1-1; D may be TRBD1 (5 bases). V was shortened by 6 bases and J by 6 bases, with 17 bases between the two germline ends. The germline gives CDR1 MGHRA, CDR2 YSYEKL. The CDR3 contains 14 residues. This CDR3 is CASRQYGGFPEAFF. The CDR3 DNA reads TGCGCCAGCAGACAATACGGGGGGTTTCCTGAAGCTTTCTTT.

The V and J genes are TRBV9 and TRBJ2-7; 10 bases match TRBD2. The CDR3 contains 14 residues. The germline gives CDR1 SGDLS, CDR2 YYNGEE. V lost 4 bases and J lost 3; bases outside the gene matches: 4. The CDR3 coding sequence is TGTGCCAGCAGCCCTAGCGGGAGTTTCTACGAGCAGTACTTC. Translation gives CASSPSGSFYEQYF.

The chain recombines TRBV28 with TRBJ1-4; TRBD1 matches at 8 bases. This CDR3 region has 17 residues. Germline CDR1 reads MDHEN; CDR2 reads SYDVKM. V lost 6 bases, J lost 0 bases, and 9 bases stayed unmatched. The CDR3 loop is CASRRTGTGATNEKLFF. The CDR3, as DNA: TGTGCCAGCAGGCGCACCGGGACAGGCGCAACTAATGAAAAACTGTTTTTT.

CDR3 coding DNA: TGTGCCAGCAGTTACTCTGCGGGAGGGGGATTCGGGGAGCTGTTTTTT. This codes for CASSYSAGGGFGELFF. The chain employs TRBV6-5 and TRBJ2-2; 9 bases fit TRBD2. Germline CDR1 is MNHEY and CDR2 is SVGAGI. V was pared by 0 bases and J by 7 bases, with 6 bases of the junction left unmatched. This CDR3 has 16 amino acids.

The CDR3 is CASSFLDRGNQPQHF. The CDR3 DNA reads TGTGCCAGCAGTTTCCTCGACAGGGGCAATCAGCCCCAGCATTTT. The rearrangement uses TRBV28 and TRBJ1-5, with 7 bases aligning to TRBD1. CDR1 and CDR2 from the germline V gene are MDHEN and SYDVKM. J gave up 2 bases and V 3 bases, and 4 bases lay outside the gene matches. This CDR3 spans 15 amino acids.

The chain has TRBV4-2 and TRBJ2-3; TRBD2 matches 13 bases. The CDR3 loop spans 16 amino acids. Unmatched junction bases numbered 8, after V lost 1 base and J lost 10 bases. Germline-derived CDR1 and CDR2 are LGHNA and YNFKEQ. CDR3 sequence: CASSQGLAGGSTAQYF. The DNA for the CDR3 is TGTGCCAGCAGCCAAGGACTAGCGGGGGGTAGTACGGCGCAGTATTTT.

The V gene is TRBV6-4, the J gene TRBJ2-7, with TRBD2 matching 8 bases. V was pared by 6 bases and J by 0 bases, with 4 bases of the junction left unmatched. CDR3 length: 14 amino acids. Germline-derived CDR1 and CDR2 are MRHNA and SNTAGT. CDR3: CASRATSASYEQYF. CDR3 in DNA: TGTGCCAGCAGAGCGACTAGCGCCTCCTACGAGCAGTACTTC.

The DNA of the CDR3 is TGCGCCAGCAGCTTAACAGGGGATAGCGAGACCCAGTACTTC. Its translation is CASSLTGDSETQYF. The rearrangement links TRBV5-1 to TRBJ2-5; 7 positions match TRBD1. With 2 bases clipped from V and 5 bases from J, the junction kept 6 bases outside the gene matches. The CDR3 runs to 14 residues. The germline CDR1 and CDR2 sequences are SGHRS and YFSETQ.

This clone was seen a handful of times. The rearrangement joins TRBV6-5 to TRBJ1-1, with D unresolved. The CDR3 sequence is 14 residues long. V was trimmed by 5 bases and J by 0 bases, leaving 10 bases between them. The germline V gene encodes CDR1 MNHEY and CDR2 SVGAGI. CDR3 in amino acids: CASSTLLMNTEAFF. DNA for the CDR3: TGTGCCAGCAGTACTTTACTGATGAACACTGAAGCTTTCTTT.

The rearrangement joins TRBV30 to TRBJ2-7; 7 positions match TRBD1. This CDR3 is built from 13 residues. Trimming removed 3 bases from V and 2 bases from J; junction bases left unmatched: 4. Germline V lookup: CDR1 GTSNPN, CDR2 SVGIG (reference sequence). CDR3 in amino acids: CAWRGDRAYEQYF. CDR3 DNA sequence: TGTGCCTGGAGGGGGGACAGAGCCTACGAGCAGTACTTC.

This clone was counted a few times. The chain carries TRBV30 and TRBJ2-7; a weak D match, TRBD2 (6 bases). The germline gives CDR1 GTSNPN, CDR2 SVGIG (reference sequence). This CDR3 region has 13 residues. Deletions cut 2 bases from V and 2 bases from J, with 10 bases between. The CDR3 sequence: CAWSSAGPYEQYF. The CDR3, as DNA: TGTGCCTGGAGTAGCGCGGGGCCCTACGAGCAGTACTTC.

This clone was picked up a small number of times. The chain carries TRBV5-1 and TRBJ1-1; no clear D gene. The V end was cut by 5 bases, the J end by 5 bases, with 19 bases between. This CDR3 has 15 amino acids. Germline V gene sequence: CDR1 SGHRS, CDR2 YFSETQ. CDR3 residues: CASRATTDVRTEAFF. The CDR3 DNA is TGCGCCAGCAGGGCTACTACGGATGTTAGGACTGAAGCTTTCTTT.

This chain joins TRBV4-1 and TRBJ2-7; a possible D gene is TRBD2 (5 bases). Germline CDR1 reads MGHRA; CDR2 reads YSYEKL. The V end was cut by 0 bases, the J end by 2 bases, with 8 bases between. The CDR3 contains 14 residues. Here the CDR3 reads CASSQEDWTYEQYF. For the CDR3, the DNA is TGCGCCAGCAGCCAAGAGGACTGGACCTACGAGCAGTACTTC.

This sequence joins TRBV6-1 and TRBJ2-5; weak D call: TRBD2 (6 bases). Germline CDR1 MNHNS, CDR2 SASEGT. The CDR3 has 13 amino acids. V was shortened by 5 bases and J by 7 bases, with 14 bases between the two germline ends. CDR3 residues: CASSSTRYVTQYF. DNA for the CDR3: TGTGCCAGCAGTTCGACTAGATACGTGACCCAGTACTTC.

This chain links TRBV9 with TRBJ2-2, with TRBD2 identical over 7 bases. CDR1 and CDR2 (germline): SGDLS, YYNGEE. The CDR3 runs 15 residues. V dropped 4 bases and J dropped 7; count of bases not matched to a gene: 10. The CDR3 region has the DNA TGTGCCAGCAGCCGAACGGGAGGAGTATTCGGGGAGCTGTTTTTT. This codes for CASSRTGGVFGELFF.

This chain connects TRBV7-2 to TRBJ1-2, with D possibly TRBD1 on 6 matching bases. V lost 2 bases to trimming and J lost 8 bases, with 12 bases between them. The CDR3 has 13 residues. Germline CDR1 SGHTA, CDR2 FQGNSA. The CDR3 region is CASSLNRENGYTF. Written as DNA, the CDR3 is TGTGCCAGCAGCTTAAACAGGGAAAACGGCTACACCTTC.

V gene TRBV10-3 combines with J gene TRBJ1-2, with 9 nucleotides matching TRBD1. The germline CDR1 and CDR2 sequences are ENHRY and SYGVKD. The CDR3 runs to 14 residues. The trim removed 9 bases at V and 3 bases at J, leaving 8 bases unmatched. The CDR3 here is CAIGPGQGDYGYTF. Here the CDR3 DNA reads TGTGCCATAGGGCCGGGACAGGGAGACTATGGCTACACCTTC.

This rearrangement joins TRBV7-2 to TRBJ1-3; no definite D call. V dropped 5 bases and J dropped 2 bases, with 7 bases sitting between them. The CDR3 runs 13 residues. Germline assignment: CDR1 SGHTA and CDR2 FQGNSA. This CDR3 reads CASSLSAGNTIYF. Here the CDR3 DNA reads TGTGCCAGCAGCCTCTCAGCTGGAAACACCATATATTTT.

This chain connects TRBV19 to TRBJ1-4, with D possibly TRBD1 on 5 matching bases. Germline lookup yields CDR1 LNHDA and CDR2 SQIVND (reference sequence). The CDR3 totals 16 residues. The V end was cut by 3 bases, the J end by 3 bases, with 14 bases between. Written as DNA, the CDR3 is TGTGCCAGTAGTATTCGACAGTACGGTTCTAATGAAAAACTGTTTTTT. Amino acid sequence: CASSIRQYGSNEKLFF.

The V call is TRBV11-2, the J call TRBJ2-1, with 9 bases identical to TRBD1. Germline V gene data show CDR1 as SGHAT and CDR2 as FQNNGV. V lost 4 bases and J lost 8; bases outside the gene matches: 9. The CDR3 extends over 15 amino acids. Here the CDR3 DNA reads TGTGCCAGCAGCTCCGGACAGGGGCAAAGTGATGAGCAGTTCTTC. It yields the protein CASSSGQGQSDEQFF.

V and J are TRBV9 and TRBJ2-5; D gene uncertain. The V gene lost 0 bases and the J gene lost 4 bases, with 13 bases spanning the gap. Germline V gives CDR1 SGDLS, CDR2 YYNGEE. The CDR3 loop spans 15 amino acids. DNA for the CDR3: TGTGCCAGCAGCGTAGGTCCCCGAGCGCGAGAGACCCAGTACTTC. It is translated as CASSVGPRARETQYF.

The rearrangement uses TRBV6-6 and TRBJ1-1; D unclear. The CDR3 consists of 14 residues. Germline CDR1 is MNHNY and CDR2 is SVGAGI (reference sequence). V was clipped by 6 bases and J by 3 bases, with 14 bases between them. The CDR3 reads CASSGRNGDTEAFF. CDR3 in DNA: TGTGCCAGCAGCGGCCGAAATGGAGACACTGAAGCTTTCTTT.